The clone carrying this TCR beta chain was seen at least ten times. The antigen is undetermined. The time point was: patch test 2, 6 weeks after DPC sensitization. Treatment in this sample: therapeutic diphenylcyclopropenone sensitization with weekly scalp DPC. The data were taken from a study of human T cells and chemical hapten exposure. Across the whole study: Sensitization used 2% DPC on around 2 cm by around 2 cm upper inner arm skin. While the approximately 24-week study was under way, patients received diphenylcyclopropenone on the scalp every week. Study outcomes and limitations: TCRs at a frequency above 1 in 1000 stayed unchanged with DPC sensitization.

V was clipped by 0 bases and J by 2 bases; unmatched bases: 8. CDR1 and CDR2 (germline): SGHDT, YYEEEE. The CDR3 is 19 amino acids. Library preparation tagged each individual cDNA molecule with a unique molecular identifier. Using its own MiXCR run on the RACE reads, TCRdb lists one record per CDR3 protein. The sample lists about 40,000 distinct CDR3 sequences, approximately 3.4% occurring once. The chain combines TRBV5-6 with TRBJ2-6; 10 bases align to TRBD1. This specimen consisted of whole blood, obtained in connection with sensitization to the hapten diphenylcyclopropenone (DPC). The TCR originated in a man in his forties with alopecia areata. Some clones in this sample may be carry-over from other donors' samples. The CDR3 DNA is TGTGCCAGCAGCTTGGTTGCGGGACAGGGGTTTCCTGGGGCCAACGTCCTGACTTTC. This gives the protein CASSLVAGQGFPGANVLTF.